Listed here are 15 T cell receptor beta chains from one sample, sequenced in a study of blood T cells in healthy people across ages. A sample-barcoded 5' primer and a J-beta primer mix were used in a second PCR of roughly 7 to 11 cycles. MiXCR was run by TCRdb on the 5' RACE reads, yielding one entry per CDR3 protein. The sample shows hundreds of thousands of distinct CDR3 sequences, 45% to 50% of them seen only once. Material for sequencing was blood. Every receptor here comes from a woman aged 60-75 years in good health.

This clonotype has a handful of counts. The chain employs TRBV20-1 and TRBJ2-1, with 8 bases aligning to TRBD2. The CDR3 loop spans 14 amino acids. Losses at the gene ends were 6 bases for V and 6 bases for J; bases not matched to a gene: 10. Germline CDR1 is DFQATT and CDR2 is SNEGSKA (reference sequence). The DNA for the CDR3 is TGCAGTGCCGCTCCGGGACTAGGTGGCAATGAGCAGTTCTTC. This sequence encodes CSAAPGLGGNEQFF.

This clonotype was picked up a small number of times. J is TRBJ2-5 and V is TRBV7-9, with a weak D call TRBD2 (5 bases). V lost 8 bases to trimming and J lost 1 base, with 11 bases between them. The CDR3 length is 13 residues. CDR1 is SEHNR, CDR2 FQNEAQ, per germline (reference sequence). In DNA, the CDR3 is TGTGCCAGCGGCGCGCGGGCCCAAGAGACCCAGTACTTC. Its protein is CASGARAQETQYF.

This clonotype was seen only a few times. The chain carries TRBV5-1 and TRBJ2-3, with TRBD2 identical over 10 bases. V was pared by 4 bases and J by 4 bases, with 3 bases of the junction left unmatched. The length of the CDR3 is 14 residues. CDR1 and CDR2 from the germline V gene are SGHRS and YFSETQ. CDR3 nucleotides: TGCGCCAGCAGCCCTAGCGGGAGTTCAGATACGCAGTATTTT. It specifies CASSPSGSSDTQYF.

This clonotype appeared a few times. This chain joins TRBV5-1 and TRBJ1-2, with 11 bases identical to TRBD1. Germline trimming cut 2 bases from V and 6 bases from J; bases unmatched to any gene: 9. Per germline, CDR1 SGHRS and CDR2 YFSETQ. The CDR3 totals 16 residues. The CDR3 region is CASSFQDRGRSDGYTF. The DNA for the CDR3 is TGCGCCAGCAGCTTCCAGGACAGGGGGCGTAGCGATGGCTACACCTTC. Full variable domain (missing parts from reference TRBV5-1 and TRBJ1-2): KAGVTQTPRYLIKTRGQQVTLSCSPISGHRSVSWYQQTPGQGLQFLFEYFSETQRNKGNFPGRFSGRQFSNSRSEMNVSTLELGDSALYLCASSFQDRGRSDGYTFGSGTRLTVV.

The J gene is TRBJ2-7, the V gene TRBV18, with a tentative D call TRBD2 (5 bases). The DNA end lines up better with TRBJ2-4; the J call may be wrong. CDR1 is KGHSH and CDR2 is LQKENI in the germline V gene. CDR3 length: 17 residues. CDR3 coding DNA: TGTGCCAGCTCACCAGTGATGACGGGATTAGCCAAAAACATTCAGTACTTC. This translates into CASSPVMTGLAKNIQYF.

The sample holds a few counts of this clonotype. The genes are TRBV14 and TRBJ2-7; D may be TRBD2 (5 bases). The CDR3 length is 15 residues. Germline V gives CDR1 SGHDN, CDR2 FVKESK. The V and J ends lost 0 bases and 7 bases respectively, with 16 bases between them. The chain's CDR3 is CASSQDSRLGGEQYF. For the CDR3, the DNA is TGTGCCAGCAGCCAAGATTCCAGGTTGGGCGGGGAGCAGTACTTC.

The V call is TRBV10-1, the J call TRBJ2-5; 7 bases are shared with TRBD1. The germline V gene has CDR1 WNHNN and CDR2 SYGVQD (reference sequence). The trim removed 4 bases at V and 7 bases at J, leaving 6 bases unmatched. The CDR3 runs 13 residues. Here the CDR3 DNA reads TGCGCCAGCAGTGCCTCCGGGACAGCGACCCAGTACTTC. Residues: CASSASGTATQYF.

The chain's CDR3 is CASSLRGRGQGGHEQFF. The CDR3 DNA reads TGTGCCAGCAGCTTAAGAGGTCGAGGACAGGGAGGCCATGAGCAGTTCTTC. The rearrangement uses TRBV7-3 and TRBJ2-1, with 8 bases matching TRBD1. Germline CDR1 and CDR2: SGHTA and FQGTGA. V gave up 1 base and J gave up 8 bases; unmatched junction bases: 13. This CDR3 has 17 residues.

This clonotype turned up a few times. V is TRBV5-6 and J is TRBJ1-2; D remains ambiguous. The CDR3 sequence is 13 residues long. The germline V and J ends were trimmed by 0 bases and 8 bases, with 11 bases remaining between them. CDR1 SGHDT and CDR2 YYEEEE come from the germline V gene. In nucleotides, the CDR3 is TGTGCCAGCAGCTTGGTTCGGGGAGACGGCTACACCTTC. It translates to CASSLVRGDGYTF.

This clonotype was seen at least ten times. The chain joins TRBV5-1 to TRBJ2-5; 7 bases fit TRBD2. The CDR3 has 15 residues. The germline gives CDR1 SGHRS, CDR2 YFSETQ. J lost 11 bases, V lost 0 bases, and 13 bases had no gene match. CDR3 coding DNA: TGCGCCAGCAGCTTGGGCGGGAGCGGCTCTAAGGAGCAGTACTTC. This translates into CASSLGGSGSKEQYF.

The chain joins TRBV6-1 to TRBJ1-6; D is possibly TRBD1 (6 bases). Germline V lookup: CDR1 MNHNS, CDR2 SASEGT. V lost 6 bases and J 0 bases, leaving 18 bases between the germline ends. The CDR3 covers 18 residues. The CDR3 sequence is CASSPARQARSYNSPLHF. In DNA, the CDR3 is TGTGCCAGCAGCCCCGCCCGACAGGCCCGCTCCTATAATTCACCCCTCCACTTT.

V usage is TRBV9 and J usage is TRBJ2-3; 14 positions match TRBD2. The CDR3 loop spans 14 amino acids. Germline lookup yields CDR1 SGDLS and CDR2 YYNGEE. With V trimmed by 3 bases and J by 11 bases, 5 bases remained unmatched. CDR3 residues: CASSAGLAGVRQYF. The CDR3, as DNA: TGTGCCAGCAGCGCGGGACTAGCGGGAGTGAGGCAGTATTTT.

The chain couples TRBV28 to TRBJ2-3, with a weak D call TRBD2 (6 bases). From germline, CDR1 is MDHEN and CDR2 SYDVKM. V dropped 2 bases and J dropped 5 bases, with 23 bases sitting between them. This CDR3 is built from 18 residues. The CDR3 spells CASSLGPLGGGAGDTQYF. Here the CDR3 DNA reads TGTGCCAGCAGTTTAGGCCCACTTGGGGGAGGAGCGGGAGATACGCAGTATTTT.

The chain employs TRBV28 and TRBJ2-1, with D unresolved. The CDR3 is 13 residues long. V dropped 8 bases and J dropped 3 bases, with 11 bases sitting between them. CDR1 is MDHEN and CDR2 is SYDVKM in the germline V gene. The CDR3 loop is CASQFRFYNEQFF. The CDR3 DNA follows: TGTGCCAGCCAGTTCCGGTTCTACAATGAGCAGTTCTTC.

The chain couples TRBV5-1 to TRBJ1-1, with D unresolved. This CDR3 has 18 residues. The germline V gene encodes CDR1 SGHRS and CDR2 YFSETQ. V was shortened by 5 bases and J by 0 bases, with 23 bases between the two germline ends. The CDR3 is CASSPGDAGPQVNTEAFF. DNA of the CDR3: TGCGCCAGCAGTCCCGGGGATGCGGGTCCCCAGGTGAACACTGAAGCTTTCTTT.